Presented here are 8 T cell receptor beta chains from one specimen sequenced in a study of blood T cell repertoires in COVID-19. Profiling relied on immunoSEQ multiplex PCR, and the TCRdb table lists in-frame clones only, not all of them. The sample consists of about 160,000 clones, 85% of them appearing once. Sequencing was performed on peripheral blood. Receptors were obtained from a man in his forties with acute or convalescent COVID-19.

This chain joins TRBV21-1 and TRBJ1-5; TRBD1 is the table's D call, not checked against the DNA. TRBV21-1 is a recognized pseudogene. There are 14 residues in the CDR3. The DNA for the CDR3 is TGTGCCAGCAATACTGACAGGGAACGACAGCCCCAGCATTTT. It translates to CASNTDRERQPQHF.

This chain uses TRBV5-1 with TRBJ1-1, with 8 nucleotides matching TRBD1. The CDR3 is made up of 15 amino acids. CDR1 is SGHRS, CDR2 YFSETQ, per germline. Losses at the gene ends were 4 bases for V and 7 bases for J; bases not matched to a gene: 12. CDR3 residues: CASSGQQGAPIEAFF. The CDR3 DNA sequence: TGCGCCAGCAGCGGCCAGCAGGGGGCGCCCATTGAAGCTTTCTTT. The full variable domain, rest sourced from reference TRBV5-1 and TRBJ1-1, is KAGVTQTPRYLIKTRGQQVTLSCSPISGHRSVSWYQQTPGQGLQFLFEYFSETQRNKGNFPGRFSGRQFSNSRSEMNVSTLELGDSALYLCASSGQQGAPIEAFFGQGTRLTVV.

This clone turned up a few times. Here the CDR3 reads CASSTRQQGGNEQYF. The CDR3 DNA reads TGTGCCAGCTCAACCAGGCAACAGGGGGGCAACGAGCAGTACTTC. The chain links TRBV18 to TRBJ2-7, with TRBD1 matching 8 bases. Per the germline V gene, CDR1 is KGHSH and CDR2 is LQKENI. After removal of 5 bases from V and 5 bases from J, the junction contained 11 bases not matched to a gene. This CDR3 has 15 amino acids. The full variable domain, in which reference TRBV18 and TRBJ2-7 provide the parts outside the CDR3, is NAGVMQNPRHLVRRRGQEARLRCSPMKGHSHVYWYRQLPEEGLKFMVYLQKENIIDESGMPKERFSAEFPKEGPSILRIQQVVRGDSAAYFCASSTRQQGGNEQYFGPGTRLTVT.

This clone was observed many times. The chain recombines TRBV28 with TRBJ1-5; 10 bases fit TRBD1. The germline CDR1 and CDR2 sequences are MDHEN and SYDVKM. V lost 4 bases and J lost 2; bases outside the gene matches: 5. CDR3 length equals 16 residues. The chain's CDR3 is CASSSLTGGGNQPQHF. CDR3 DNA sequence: TGTGCCAGCAGTTCTTTGACAGGGGGCGGCAATCAGCCCCAGCATTTT.

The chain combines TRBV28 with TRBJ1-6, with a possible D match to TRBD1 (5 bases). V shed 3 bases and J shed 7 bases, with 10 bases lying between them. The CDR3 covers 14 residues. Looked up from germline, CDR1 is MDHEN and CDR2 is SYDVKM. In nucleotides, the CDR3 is TGTGCCAGCAGTTTTCAGGGTCTGAATTCACCCCTCCACTTT. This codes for CASSFQGLNSPLHF.

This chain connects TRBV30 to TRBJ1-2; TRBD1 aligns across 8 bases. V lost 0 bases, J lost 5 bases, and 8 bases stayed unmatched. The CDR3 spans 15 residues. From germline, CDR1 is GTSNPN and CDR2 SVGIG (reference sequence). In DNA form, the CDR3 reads TGTGCCTGGAGTGTCATCGGCAGGGGGCAGTATGGCTACACCTTC. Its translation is CAWSVIGRGQYGYTF.

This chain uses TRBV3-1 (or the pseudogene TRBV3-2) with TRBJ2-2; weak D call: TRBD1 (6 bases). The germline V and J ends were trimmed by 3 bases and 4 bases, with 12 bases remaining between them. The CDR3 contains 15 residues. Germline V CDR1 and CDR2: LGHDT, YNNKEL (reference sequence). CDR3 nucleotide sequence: TGTGCCAGCAGCCATTCCCCCAGGGGCACCGGGGAGCTGTTTTTT. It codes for CASSHSPRGTGELFF.

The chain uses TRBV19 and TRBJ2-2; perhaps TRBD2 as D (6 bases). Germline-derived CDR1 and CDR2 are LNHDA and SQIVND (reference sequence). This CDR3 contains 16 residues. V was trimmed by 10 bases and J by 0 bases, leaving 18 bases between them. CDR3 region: CAIRVGGNANTGELFF. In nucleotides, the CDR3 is TGTGCCATCCGGGTGGGGGGTAACGCGAACACCGGGGAGCTGTTTTTT.